A selection of T cell receptor beta chains follows, all from one sample in a study of blood T cell repertoires in COVID-19. Profiling relied on immunoSEQ multiplex PCR, and the TCRdb table lists in-frame clones only, not all of them. The sample lists roughly 180,000 clones, around 82% occurring once. Material: peripheral blood. The receptors stem from a man between 60 and 75 years old who had recovered from COVID-19. CDR3s include the opening cysteine and the closing phenylalanine or tryptophan.

v_gene: TRBV9
j_gene: TRBJ2-1
len: 14
CDR3aa: CASSVAGGLHEQFF

v_gene: TRBV29-1
j_gene: TRBJ1-2
len: 13
CDR3aa: CSVEAGGGHGYTF

v_gene: TRBV23-1
j_gene: TRBJ2-5
len: 13
CDR3aa: CASSQTGGETQYF

v_gene: TRBV7-2
j_gene: TRBJ2-1
len: 13
CDR3aa: CASSLWTNNEQFF

v_gene: TRBV29-1
j_gene: TRBJ2-7
len: 12
CDR3aa: CSVARGSTEQYF

v_gene: TRBV27
j_gene: TRBJ1-2
len: 17
CDR3aa: CASSLRAQGVVFGGYTF

v_gene: TRBV9
j_gene: TRBJ2-7
len: 15
CDR3aa: CASSLGTGESGEQYF

v_gene: TRBV9
j_gene: TRBJ2-1
len: 14
CDR3aa: CASSVVQGPHEQFF

v_gene: TRBV5-4
j_gene: TRBJ1-4
len: 18
CDR3aa: CASSPAGQGLRRGEKLFF

v_gene: TRBV11-2
j_gene: TRBJ2-2
len: 18
CDR3aa: CASSSSDRGLLDTGELFF

v_gene: TRBV9
j_gene: TRBJ2-1
len: 15
CDR3aa: CASSKDRGIYNEQFF

v_gene: TRBV29-1
j_gene: TRBJ1-2
len: 12
CDR3aa: CSVEVGNYGYTF

v_gene: TRBV3-1/TRBV3-2
j_gene: TRBJ2-3
len: 16
CDR3aa: CASSRLAGGGTDTQYF

v_gene: TRBV2
j_gene: TRBJ2-5
len: 10
CDR3aa: CASSPLTQYF

v_gene: TRBV27
j_gene: TRBJ1-4
len: 15
CDR3aa: CASSPIRVQNEKLFF

v_gene: TRBV4-2
j_gene: TRBJ1-2
len: 15
CDR3aa: CASSQWTDGDYGYTF

v_gene: TRBV9
j_gene: TRBJ1-2
len: 15
CDR3aa: CASSVTGQAFYGYTF

v_gene: TRBV28
j_gene: TRBJ2-7
len: 12
CDR3aa: CASSPLRTEQYF

v_gene: TRBV19
j_gene: TRBJ2-7
len: 16
CDR3aa: CASSRGSQRGTYEQYF

v_gene: TRBV3-1/TRBV3-2
j_gene: TRBJ1-6
len: 15
CDR3aa: CASSQGYRVNSPLHF

v_gene: TRBV10-3
j_gene: TRBJ2-1
len: 14
CDR3aa: CAISEQGANNEQFF

v_gene: TRBV6-5
j_gene: TRBJ1-2
len: 13
CDR3aa: CASSSPTGVGYTF

v_gene: TRBV5-6
j_gene: TRBJ2-5
len: 13
CDR3aa: CASSIQGPETQYF

v_gene: TRBV6-5
j_gene: TRBJ1-2
len: 13
CDR3aa: CASSNGLSYGYTF

v_gene: TRBV7-9
j_gene: TRBJ2-7
len: 14
CDR3aa: CASSLRAGEYEQYF

v_gene: TRBV9
j_gene: TRBJ2-7
len: 15
CDR3aa: CASSPAGTGTYEQYF

v_gene: TRBV2
j_gene: TRBJ1-2
len: 14
CDR3aa: CASSEFGEDYGYTF

v_gene: TRBV11-2
j_gene: TRBJ1-2
len: 14
CDR3aa: CASSLDGTLYGYTF

v_gene: TRBV5-4
j_gene: TRBJ1-2
len: 13
CDR3aa: CASSLNSNYGYTF

v_gene: TRBV27
j_gene: TRBJ2-7
len: 15
CDR3aa: CASSPPGGNSYEQYF

v_gene: TRBV2
j_gene: TRBJ2-5
len: 13
CDR3aa: CASSETVPGTQYF

v_gene: TRBV3-1/TRBV3-2
j_gene: TRBJ2-1
len: 15
CDR3aa: CASSQGREAVNEQFF

v_gene: TRBV11-2
j_gene: TRBJ2-7
len: 15
CDR3aa: CASSKGWQGWDEQYF

v_gene: TRBV6-1
j_gene: TRBJ1-4
len: 15
CDR3aa: CASSATASTNEKLFF

v_gene: TRBV9
j_gene: TRBJ1-2
len: 14
CDR3aa: CASSAQGQGNGYTF

v_gene: TRBV7-9
j_gene: TRBJ1-4
len: 12
CDR3aa: CASSFTGEKLFF

v_gene: TRBV2
j_gene: TRBJ1-6
len: 12
CDR3aa: CASRVEGSPLHF

v_gene: TRBV18
j_gene: TRBJ2-2
len: 18
CDR3aa: CASSFAIPGDGSTGELFF

v_gene: TRBV2
j_gene: TRBJ2-7
len: 14
CDR3aa: CASRRDSLSYEQYF

v_gene: TRBV7-3
j_gene: TRBJ2-1
len: 15
CDR3aa: CASSPRTGDYNEQFF

v_gene: TRBV6-5
j_gene: TRBJ2-5
len: 14
CDR3aa: CASRDTGGGETQYF

v_gene: TRBV10-3
j_gene: TRBJ1-6
len: 13
CDR3aa: CATLATENSPLHF

v_gene: TRBV7-9
j_gene: TRBJ1-1
len: 15
CDR3aa: CASSLGRGMNTEAFF

v_gene: TRBV19
j_gene: TRBJ1-5
len: 17
CDR3aa: CASRNRDRGYSNQPQHF

v_gene: TRBV4-2
j_gene: TRBJ1-3
len: 16
CDR3aa: CASSLNTAGSEGAIYF

v_gene: TRBV7-2
j_gene: TRBJ2-5
len: 14
CDR3aa: CASSLSGAQETQYF

v_gene: TRBV7-3
j_gene: TRBJ2-7
len: 15
CDR3aa: CASSLQGGLAYEQYF

v_gene: TRBV5-1
j_gene: TRBJ2-7
len: 17
CDR3aa: CASSLQLPGLGRAEQYF